A selection of T cell receptor beta chains follows, all from one sample in a study of identical twins' blood T cells. TCRdb redid the calling of the 5' RACE reads with MiXCR, one entry per CDR3 protein. The sample consists of 350,000 to 450,000 distinct CDR3 sequences, over 25% of them appearing once. The sample comprised PBMCs. Every receptor here comes from a woman aged 18 to 49 in good health. The CDR3 runs from the conserved cysteine through the conserved F or W. The order of the fields is D gene, V gene, clone size, J gene, CDR3 DNA, CDR3 protein. A D gene is named only where the DNA matches it firmly. Only part of the rows carry a size: once, few, many, or a class if the clone is expanded.

d_call: NA
v_call: TRBV2
clone_size: NA
j_call: TRBJ1-4
cdr3_nt: TGTGCCAGCAGTGTTTGGCTCACCCAGGGTCTTAATGAAAAACTGTTTTTT
cdr3_aa: CASSVWLTQGLNEKLFF

d_call: NA
v_call: TRBV2
clone_size: NA
j_call: TRBJ1-6
cdr3_nt: TGTGCCAGCAGCAATCGGGGGAATAATTCACCCCTCCACTTT
cdr3_aa: CASSNRGNNSPLHF

d_call: TRBD1
v_call: TRBV6-4
clone_size: few
j_call: TRBJ2-7
cdr3_nt: TGTGCCAGCAGTTACGGGACAGGGTCTCAGCAGTACTTC
cdr3_aa: CASSYGTGSQQYF

d_call: NA
v_call: TRBV20-1
clone_size: many
j_call: TRBJ2-2
cdr3_nt: TGCAGTGCTGGGTCTAGGGCGAACACCGGGGAGCTGTTTTTT
cdr3_aa: CSAGSRANTGELFF

d_call: TRBD2
v_call: TRBV28
clone_size: few
j_call: TRBJ2-2
cdr3_nt: TGTGCCAGCAGTTCCCAGGTGGTCGCGGGAGGATCAAACACCGGGGAGCTGTTTTTT
cdr3_aa: CASSSQVVAGGSNTGELFF

d_call: NA
v_call: TRBV6-6
clone_size: few
j_call: TRBJ1-4
cdr3_nt: TGTGCCACTGGAATTTACAGAGGAAAACTGTTTTTT
cdr3_aa: CATGIYRGKLFF

d_call: NA
v_call: TRBV20-1
clone_size: NA
j_call: TRBJ2-2
cdr3_nt: TGCAGTGCCTCGGGACGCAAGAACACCGGGGAGCTGTTTTTT
cdr3_aa: CSASGRKNTGELFF

d_call: NA
v_call: TRBV12-3/TRBV12-4
clone_size: NA
j_call: TRBJ1-5
cdr3_nt: TGTGCCAGCAGTTTATGGTCTCAGCCCCAGCATTTT
cdr3_aa: CASSLWSQPQHF

d_call: NA
v_call: TRBV7-2
clone_size: few
j_call: TRBJ2-1
cdr3_nt: TGTGCCAGCAGCTTAAGGTTTGGCCTCAATGAGCAGTTCTTC
cdr3_aa: CASSLRFGLNEQFF

d_call: NA
v_call: TRBV7-9
clone_size: NA
j_call: TRBJ2-1
cdr3_nt: TGTGCCAGCAGCTTAGTCGAGGCCCTCTACAATGAGCGGTTCTTC
cdr3_aa: CASSLVEALYNERFF

d_call: NA
v_call: TRBV19
clone_size: NA
j_call: TRBJ1-5
cdr3_nt: TGTGCCAGTAGTATAATCTGGCGGGAGGGGAATCAGCCCCAGCATTTT
cdr3_aa: CASSIIWREGNQPQHF

d_call: NA
v_call: TRBV24-1
clone_size: few
j_call: TRBJ2-2
cdr3_nt: TGTGCCACCAGTGATTTTGAGGCCGGGGAGCTGTTTTTT
cdr3_aa: CATSDFEAGELFF

d_call: NA
v_call: TRBV6-6
clone_size: NA
j_call: TRBJ2-3
cdr3_nt: TGTGCCAGCAGTGTCTCCGGCGCTGCCACAGATACGCAGTATTTT
cdr3_aa: CASSVSGAATDTQYF

d_call: NA
v_call: TRBV9
clone_size: NA
j_call: TRBJ1-1
cdr3_nt: TGTGCCAGCAGCGTAATCGGGGGCGGCGACACTGAAGCTTTCTTT
cdr3_aa: CASSVIGGGDTEAFF

d_call: NA
v_call: TRBV11-2
clone_size: NA
j_call: TRBJ2-1
cdr3_nt: TGTGCCAGCAGCTTAGGCGGGACGGTGTACAATGAGCAGTTCTTC
cdr3_aa: CASSLGGTVYNEQFF

d_call: NA
v_call: TRBV18
clone_size: many
j_call: TRBJ2-3
cdr3_nt: TGTGCCAGCTCACCGGCCATCACAGATACGCAGTATTTT
cdr3_aa: CASSPAITDTQYF

d_call: NA
v_call: TRBV29-1
clone_size: few
j_call: TRBJ1-5
cdr3_nt: TGCAGCGTTTCCGACGGCAGGAATCAGCCCCAGCATTTT
cdr3_aa: CSVSDGRNQPQHF

d_call: TRBD1
v_call: TRBV7-9
clone_size: NA
j_call: TRBJ1-2
cdr3_nt: TGTGCCAGCGGCTCCGACAGGGAAACTAACTATGGCTACACCTTC
cdr3_aa: CASGSDRETNYGYTF

d_call: NA
v_call: TRBV28
clone_size: NA
j_call: TRBJ2-7
cdr3_nt: TGTGCCAGCACTACTCCCCGGGGGTCCTACGAGCAGTACTTC
cdr3_aa: CASTTPRGSYEQYF

d_call: NA
v_call: TRBV6-5
clone_size: few
j_call: TRBJ2-1
cdr3_nt: TGTGCCAGCAGTTACTCGCCGGGGTCCCCGTACAATGAGCAGTTCTTC
cdr3_aa: CASSYSPGSPYNEQFF

d_call: NA
v_call: TRBV11-2
clone_size: few
j_call: TRBJ1-4
cdr3_nt: TGTGCCAGCAGCCGTCCCGCAGCTAATGAAAAACTGTTTTTT
cdr3_aa: CASSRPAANEKLFF

d_call: TRBD2
v_call: TRBV5-4
clone_size: NA
j_call: TRBJ2-3
cdr3_nt: TGTGCCAGCATCCGATTTAGCGGGCTCGGCACAGATACGCAGTATTTT
cdr3_aa: CASIRFSGLGTDTQYF

d_call: NA
v_call: TRBV4-2
clone_size: few
j_call: TRBJ1-1
cdr3_nt: TGTGCCAGCAGCCAAGATCTAAGGGCGGCGAACACTGAAGCTTTCTTT
cdr3_aa: CASSQDLRAANTEAFF

d_call: NA
v_call: TRBV12-3/TRBV12-4
clone_size: few
j_call: TRBJ1-2
cdr3_nt: TGTGCCAGCAGTTTCCGAACCCAAACATATGGCTACACCTTC
cdr3_aa: CASSFRTQTYGYTF

d_call: NA
v_call: TRBV29-1
clone_size: NA
j_call: TRBJ1-2
cdr3_nt: TGCAGCGTTCCCGTCGTCAGCTTTATTGGCTACACCTTC
cdr3_aa: CSVPVVSFIGYTF

d_call: TRBD2
v_call: TRBV5-1
clone_size: NA
j_call: TRBJ2-2
cdr3_nt: TGCGCCAGCAGCTTGACTAGCGGGAGGCCCGGGGAGCTGTTTTTT
cdr3_aa: CASSLTSGRPGELFF

d_call: NA
v_call: TRBV29-1
clone_size: NA
j_call: TRBJ2-2
cdr3_nt: TGCAGCGTTGAATCCTCAGGGCCCGGGGAGCTGTTTTTT
cdr3_aa: CSVESSGPGELFF

d_call: NA
v_call: TRBV7-9
clone_size: many
j_call: TRBJ1-5
cdr3_nt: TGTGCCAGCACGCTGACAGGTGACAATCAGCCCCAGCATTTT
cdr3_aa: CASTLTGDNQPQHF

d_call: NA
v_call: TRBV5-6
clone_size: many
j_call: TRBJ2-1
cdr3_nt: TGTGCCAGCAGCCTCGGGAGCAGCCGTTGGAATGAGCAGTTCTTC
cdr3_aa: CASSLGSSRWNEQFF

d_call: NA
v_call: TRBV19
clone_size: few
j_call: TRBJ2-2
cdr3_nt: TGTGCCAGTAGGACGACTAGACTTACCGGGGAGCTGTTTTTT
cdr3_aa: CASRTTRLTGELFF

d_call: NA
v_call: TRBV5-1
clone_size: few
j_call: TRBJ2-3
cdr3_nt: TGCGCCAGCAGCTTCGAGGTTAGCACAGATACGCAGTATTTT
cdr3_aa: CASSFEVSTDTQYF

d_call: NA
v_call: TRBV18
clone_size: few
j_call: TRBJ2-3
cdr3_nt: TGTGCCAGCTCGGGGTTGAGACGGGGGAGCACAGATACGCAGTATTTT
cdr3_aa: CASSGLRRGSTDTQYF

d_call: TRBD1
v_call: TRBV27
clone_size: few
j_call: TRBJ1-1
cdr3_nt: TGTGCCAGCAGTTTAAACAGGGGGCCCACTGAAGCTTTCTTT
cdr3_aa: CASSLNRGPTEAFF

d_call: NA
v_call: TRBV19
clone_size: NA
j_call: TRBJ2-2
cdr3_nt: TGTGCCAGTATCCAAGGAATGGGAAGCGGGGAGCTGTTTTTT
cdr3_aa: CASIQGMGSGELFF

d_call: NA
v_call: TRBV3-1
clone_size: NA
j_call: TRBJ2-7
cdr3_nt: TGTGCCAGCAGCCAAGCGTGGAACGAGCAGTGCTTC
cdr3_aa: CASSQAWNEQCF

d_call: TRBD1
v_call: TRBV20-1
clone_size: NA
j_call: TRBJ1-3
cdr3_nt: TGCAGTGCTTCCAGGGGGTTTGGAAACACCATATATTTT
cdr3_aa: CSASRGFGNTIYF

d_call: TRBD1
v_call: TRBV5-1
clone_size: NA
j_call: TRBJ1-1
cdr3_nt: TGCGCCAGCAGCCCTACAGGGGGAAGAAACACTGAAGCTTTCTTT
cdr3_aa: CASSPTGGRNTEAFF

d_call: NA
v_call: TRBV3-1
clone_size: NA
j_call: TRBJ2-1
cdr3_nt: TGTGCCAGCAGCCAACTAGACAATGAGCAGTTCTTC
cdr3_aa: CASSQLDNEQFF

d_call: NA
v_call: TRBV11-2
clone_size: NA
j_call: TRBJ1-1
cdr3_nt: TGTGCCAGCAGCTCTTGGCGCCATGAAGCTTTCTTT
cdr3_aa: CASSSWRHEAFF

d_call: TRBD1
v_call: TRBV10-3
clone_size: few
j_call: TRBJ1-2
cdr3_nt: TGTGCCACCGGCGGACAGGGTGGTAACTATGGCTACACCTTC
cdr3_aa: CATGGQGGNYGYTF

d_call: NA
v_call: TRBV5-1
clone_size: NA
j_call: TRBJ2-2
cdr3_nt: TGCGCCAGCAGCTCGAACCTGGGACCCGGGGAGCTGTTTTTT
cdr3_aa: CASSSNLGPGELFF

d_call: NA
v_call: TRBV9
clone_size: few
j_call: TRBJ1-1
cdr3_nt: TGTGCCAGCAGCGTAGGTTGGGGGGGGGCTTTCTTT
cdr3_aa: CASSVGWGGAFF

d_call: NA
v_call: TRBV5-6
clone_size: NA
j_call: TRBJ2-7
cdr3_nt: TGTGCCAGCAGCTTCGGCGTCGGAGGCTCCTACGAGCAGTACTTC
cdr3_aa: CASSFGVGGSYEQYF

d_call: NA
v_call: TRBV25-1
clone_size: many
j_call: TRBJ1-1
cdr3_nt: TGTGCCAGCCAACTTACCACTGAAGCTTTCTTT
cdr3_aa: CASQLTTEAFF

d_call: TRBD1
v_call: TRBV20-1
clone_size: many
j_call: TRBJ1-2
cdr3_nt: TGCAGTGTAAGAGACAGGGCCCCCTATGGCTACACCTTC
cdr3_aa: CSVRDRAPYGYTF